This entry describes one T cell receptor beta chain. This sample is part of a study of brain T cells in children with intractable seizures. Method: immunoSEQ multiplex PCR; TCRdb's copy keeps in-frame clones and lacks some. The table shows around 80,000 clones, with around nine tenths occurring only once. V was shortened by 1 base and J by 8 bases, with 12 bases between the two germline ends. The CDR3 is made up of 14 amino acids. Germline V gives CDR1 SGHNT, CDR2 YYREEE (reference sequence). This chain joins TRBV5-4 and TRBJ1-4; D possibly corresponds to TRBD1 (6 bases). The clonotype comes from a girl aged 2 to 9 with Rasmussen encephalitis and intractable seizures. Sequencing used peripheral blood, obtained at surgery. The CDR3 DNA reads as TGTGCCAGCAGCTTGCGAGGGGGGCTGGAAAAACTGTTTTTT. Translation gives CASSLRGGLEKLFF.